The 21 T cell receptor beta chains in this list originate from one sample, sequenced in a study of blood T cell repertoires in COVID-19. Clones were sequenced by immunoSEQ multiplex PCR, and TCRdb holds only the in-frame ones, with some missing. The sample shows about 120,000 clones, about 85% of them seen only once. What was sequenced was peripheral blood. Source of these receptors: a man aged 50 or older with acute or convalescent COVID-19.

The chain uses TRBV11-2 and TRBJ2-3; 10 nucleotides align to TRBD1. Germline CDR1 is SGHAT and CDR2 is FQNNGV. This CDR3 comprises 16 residues. Trimming took 5 bases from V and 4 from J; bases not matched to a gene: 9. CDR3 protein: CASSAGDRGNPDTQYF. The CDR3 DNA sequence: TGTGCCAGCAGCGCCGGGGACAGGGGAAACCCAGATACGCAGTATTTT.

J is TRBJ2-7 and V is TRBV27, with D maybe TRBD2 (6 bases). The CDR3 covers 14 residues. Germline values: CDR1 MNHEY, CDR2 SMNVEV (reference sequence). Trimming took 6 bases from V and 7 from J, leaving 19 bases between them. The CDR3 spells CASREGTIGREQYF. DNA for the CDR3: TGTGCCAGCAGGGAGGGGACGATCGGGCGGGAGCAGTACTTC.

This chain connects TRBV6-5 to TRBJ1-2; 11 bases line up with TRBD1. The J segment lost 3 bases and the V segment lost 8 bases, leaving 8 bases of the junction unmatched. The CDR3 contains 15 residues. Germline V lookup: CDR1 MNHEY, CDR2 SVGAGI. In DNA, the CDR3 is TGTGCCAGCTCTCGGGTGGGACAGGGGGACTATGGCTACACCTTC. This gives the protein CASSRVGQGDYGYTF.

This clone was recorded a few times. V is TRBV9 and J is TRBJ2-5, with 10 bases lining up with TRBD2. The CDR3 consists of 18 residues. V shed 0 bases, J shed 0 bases, and the junction held 8 bases outside the gene matches. CDR1 is SGDLS, CDR2 YYNGEE, per germline. The CDR3 nucleotides are TGTGCCAGCAGCGTAGGTCTAGCGGGGGCCTCACACCAAGAGACCCAGTACTTC. Its protein is CASSVGLAGASHQETQYF. Using reference TRBV9 and TRBJ2-5 for the parts outside the CDR3, the full variable domain is DSGVTQTPKHLITATGQRVTLRCSPRSGDLSVYWYQQSLDQGLQFLIQYYNGEERAKGNILERFSAQQFPDLHSELNLSSLELGDSALYFCASSVGLAGASHQETQYFGPGTRLLVL.

The chain links TRBV19 to TRBJ2-6; D not resolved. The V end was cut by 4 bases, the J end by 1 base, with 11 bases between. The CDR3 totals 16 residues. From germline, CDR1 is LNHDA and CDR2 SQIVND (reference sequence). CDR3 residues: CASSTLYGSGANVLTF. CDR3 DNA: TGTGCCAGTAGTACTCTTTACGGGTCTGGGGCCAACGTCCTGACTTTC.

This chain uses TRBV18 with TRBJ2-6, with D maybe TRBD1 (5 bases). From germline, CDR1 is KGHSH and CDR2 LQKENI. Trimming stripped 3 bases from V and 2 bases from J, with 11 bases between. The CDR3 is 16 amino acids. The CDR3 region has the DNA TGTGCCAGCTCACCTAAGGCCAGGGCTGGGGCCAACGTCCTGACTTTC. It encodes CASSPKARAGANVLTF.

V usage is TRBV7-9 and J usage is TRBJ2-7; tentative D call: TRBD2 (5 bases). Germline loops: CDR1 SEHNR, CDR2 FQNEAQ (reference sequence). This CDR3 comprises 13 residues. Trimming removed 2 bases from V and 2 bases from J, with 7 bases in between. The CDR3 nucleotides are TGTGCCAGCAGCTTACCGGGGACCTACGAGCAGTACTTC. Translated, it gives CASSLPGTYEQYF.

The J gene is TRBJ1-1, the V gene TRBV19; 11 nucleotides align to TRBD1. Germline V CDR1 and CDR2: LNHDA, SQIVND (reference sequence). The CDR3 has 14 residues. V was pared by 6 bases and J by 6 bases, with 6 bases of the junction left unmatched. The CDR3 is CASSLDRGHAEAFF. The CDR3 DNA reads TGTGCCAGTAGCTTGGACAGGGGGCATGCTGAAGCTTTCTTT.

V and J are TRBV6-2 or TRBV6-3 and TRBJ2-3; D ambiguous. Germline CDR1 and CDR2: MNHEY and SVGEGT. The CDR3 extends over 13 amino acids. The ends were cut back, 6 bases at V and 6 bases at J, with 13 bases in the middle. CDR3 nucleotides: TGTGCCAGCAGCCGACACTGGTCGGATACGCAGTATTTT. Its translation is CASSRHWSDTQYF.

The chain's CDR3 is CAIADSLNQPQHF. The CDR3 DNA sequence: TGTGCCATCGCGGACAGCCTTAATCAGCCCCAGCATTTT. This sequence joins TRBV2 and TRBJ1-5; D is possibly TRBD1 (6 bases). V lost 10 bases to trimming and J lost 4 bases, with 14 bases between them. CDR3 length: 13 amino acids. Per the germline V gene, CDR1 is SNHLY and CDR2 is FYNNEI.

V is TRBV6-5 and J is TRBJ2-5; 7 bases line up with TRBD2. Losses at the gene ends were 2 bases for V and 0 bases for J; bases not matched to a gene: 3. From germline, CDR1 is MNHEY and CDR2 SVGAGI. The CDR3 consists of 15 residues. The CDR3 DNA reads as TGTGCCAGCAGTTACCAGGGAGGGTACCAAGAGACCCAGTACTTC. The encoded protein is CASSYQGGYQETQYF.

This sequence joins TRBV6-1 and TRBJ2-2, with D tentatively TRBD2 (7 bases). V lost 1 base and J lost 6, with 18 bases in between. Germline-derived CDR1 and CDR2 are MNHNS and SASEGT. The CDR3 spans 17 residues. The CDR3 region is CASSEEKGRGRAGELFF. CDR3 coding DNA: TGTGCCAGCAGTGAAGAGAAGGGGCGGGGGCGAGCCGGGGAGCTGTTTTTT.

This clone was recorded at least ten times. The chain joins TRBV5-3 to TRBJ1-2, with 10 bases fitting TRBD1. TRBV5-3 is annotated as an ORF whose role is uncertain. The junction had 9 bases not matched to a gene; V was cut back by 4 bases and J by 6 bases. The CDR3 extends over 15 amino acids. The CDR3 region is CARSRPGQGPDGYTF. The CDR3, as DNA: TGTGCCAGAAGCCGCCCGGGACAGGGGCCGGATGGCTACACCTTC.

The rearrangement uses TRBV2 and TRBJ2-3, with 8 bases lining up with TRBD1. Per germline, CDR1 SNHLY and CDR2 FYNNEI. Losses at the gene ends were 7 bases for V and 3 bases for J; bases not matched to a gene: 3. The CDR3 extends over 13 amino acids. CDR3 DNA sequence: TGTGCCAGCAAGAGGGACAGGACAGATACGCAGTATTTT. It specifies CASKRDRTDTQYF.

The V call is TRBV12-3 or TRBV12-4, the J call TRBJ2-7; D is perhaps TRBD1 (6 bases). The CDR3 extends over 13 amino acids. The V end lost 6 bases, the J end lost 0 bases, and 9 bases lay between the germline ends. CDR3 sequence reads: CASRTGSSYEQYF. The CDR3 nucleotides are TGTGCCAGCAGGACAGGAAGCTCCTACGAGCAGTACTTC.

This clone was counted a few times. The chain uses TRBV11-2 and TRBJ1-5; D is unclear. The CDR3 is 13 amino acids. V was pared by 3 bases and J by 1 base, with 4 bases between. The V gene's germline CDR1 is SGHAT and CDR2 FQNNGV. The CDR3: CASSLTSNQPQHF. In DNA form, the CDR3 reads TGTGCCAGCAGCTTGACAAGCAATCAGCCCCAGCATTTT. The whole variable domain, filled in from reference TRBV11-2 and TRBJ1-5, reads EAGVAQSPRYKIIEKRQSVAFWCNPISGHATLYWYQQILGQGPKLLIQFQNNGVVDDSQLPKDRFSAERLKGVDSTLKIQPAKLEDSAVYLCASSLTSNQPQHFGDGTRLSIL.

The chain carries TRBV11-2 and TRBJ2-1; a weak D match, TRBD1 (5 bases). Between the trimmed V and J ends, which lost 1 base and 6 bases, there was a span of 13 bases. Per the germline V gene, CDR1 is SGHAT and CDR2 is FQNNGV. This CDR3 contains 15 residues. The CDR3, as DNA: TGTGCCAGCAGCTTAGGGGAAAGGGGTCGCAATGAGCAGTTCTTC. It yields the protein CASSLGERGRNEQFF.

J is TRBJ1-2 and V is TRBV24-1; maybe TRBD1 (6 bases). The V and J ends lost 2 bases and 4 bases respectively, with 10 bases between them. Germline V gives CDR1 KGHDR, CDR2 SFDVKD. The CDR3 covers 14 residues. CDR3 coding DNA: TGTGCCACCAGTGATTCGGACAGAACCTATGGCTACACCTTC. Its protein is CATSDSDRTYGYTF.

This clone was detected only a few times. The chain has TRBV12-3 or TRBV12-4 and TRBJ1-2, with D possibly matching TRBD1 (6 bases). The CDR3 totals 13 residues. Trimming left V 6 bases short and J 3 bases short, with 11 bases between. CDR3: CASRPTGHYGYTF. The CDR3 DNA reads TGTGCCAGCAGACCTACAGGGCACTATGGCTACACCTTC.

In its sample, this clone was seen a few times. This chain uses TRBV6-4 with TRBJ2-2, with 14 bases lining up with TRBD2. The CDR3 is made up of 16 amino acids. Germline CDR1 reads MRHNA; CDR2 reads SNTAGT. CDR3 bases: TGTGCGACCCGGACTAGCGGGGGGTTGAACACCGGGGAGCTGTTTTTT. Amino acid sequence: CATRTSGGLNTGELFF.

The J gene is TRBJ1-3, the V gene TRBV4-1; D is unresolved. This CDR3 contains 15 residues. In germline, CDR1 is MGHRA, CDR2 YSYEKL. V gave up 4 bases and J gave up 0 bases, with 10 bases separating them. CDR3 loop: CASSLRQSSGNTIYF. CDR3 bases: TGCGCCAGCAGCCTCCGACAAAGCTCTGGAAACACCATATATTTT.